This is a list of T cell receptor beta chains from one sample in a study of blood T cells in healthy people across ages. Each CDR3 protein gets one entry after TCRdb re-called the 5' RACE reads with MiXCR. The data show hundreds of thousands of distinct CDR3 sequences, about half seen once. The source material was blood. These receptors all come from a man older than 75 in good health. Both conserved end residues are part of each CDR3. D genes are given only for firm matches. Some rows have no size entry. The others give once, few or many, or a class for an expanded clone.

TGTGCCAGCAGTTACTCCATGAGGGGGACAGGCGACAATGAGCAGTACTTC	CASSYSMRGTGDNEQYF	TRBV6-5	TRBJ2-5	once	TRBD1
TGTGCCAGCAGCCTCATCCTTGGACTAGCGGGAGGCGAGCAGTACTTC	CASSLILGLAGGEQYF	TRBV3-1	TRBJ2-7	NA	TRBD2
TGCGCCAGCAGCTCCCCGGGACTAGATCTCGATGAGCAGTTCTTC	CASSSPGLDLDEQFF	TRBV5-1	TRBJ2-1	NA	TRBD2
TGTGCCAGCAGGATCTTCGGGCAGTTCACTGGAAACACCATATATTTT	CASRIFGQFTGNTIYF	TRBV12-3/TRBV12-4	TRBJ1-3	NA	NA
TGTGCCAGCAGCTTCACAGGGGGAGATGGCTACACCTTC	CASSFTGGDGYTF	TRBV6-1	TRBJ1-2	NA	TRBD1
TGTGCCACCAGTGATGCCGGGACAGGGGGCAATGAGCAGTTCTTC	CATSDAGTGGNEQFF	TRBV24-1	TRBJ2-1	few	TRBD1
TGCGCCAGCAGCTTGCCAGACCCTGGATCCTACGAGCAGTACTTC	CASSLPDPGSYEQYF	TRBV5-1	TRBJ2-7	few	NA
TGTGCCTGGAGTGTAACTGGGGCCAACGTCCTGACTTTC	CAWSVTGANVLTF	TRBV30	TRBJ2-6	NA	NA
TGCAGCGTTGTAGACAAAAACATTCAGTACTTC	CSVVDKNIQYF	TRBV29-1	TRBJ2-4	NA	NA
TGTGCCAGCAGCTCTCCGGGACTTACCTCGGCGAATGAGCAGTTCTTC	CASSSPGLTSANEQFF	TRBV5-6	TRBJ2-1	few	NA
TGTGCCAGCAGTGGTCGACAGGCCCACGGGAAATCCTACGAGCAGTACTTC	CASSGRQAHGKSYEQYF	TRBV28	TRBJ2-7	few	NA
TGTGCCAGCAGTGACAGAGCACCTTGGTACTACGAGCAGTACTTC	CASSDRAPWYYEQYF	TRBV6-1	TRBJ2-7	NA	NA
TGTGCCAGCAGGCCAGGGGGAGATACGCAGTATTTT	CASRPGGDTQYF	TRBV7-2	TRBJ2-3	NA	TRBD1
TGTGCCAGCAGCATGGACAGCGGCACTGAAGCTTTCTTT	CASSMDSGTEAFF	TRBV7-3	TRBJ1-1	NA	NA
TGTGCCATCAGTGAGTCTGGGGGAGCGAATGAGCAGTTCTTC	CAISESGGANEQFF	TRBV10-3	TRBJ2-1	NA	NA
TGTGCCACCAGTGATTCTAGGAAAAAGTGGACCGAGGTAGATGAGCAGTTCTTC	CATSDSRKKWTEVDEQFF	TRBV24-1	TRBJ2-1	few	NA
TGTGCCAGCAGTTCCCGGGACAGGCTACAGTACGAGCAGTACTTC	CASSSRDRLQYEQYF	TRBV12-3/TRBV12-4	TRBJ2-7	NA	TRBD1
TGTGCCATCAGTGAGGAGACTAGCGGGAGTTCAGATACGCAGTATTTT	CAISEETSGSSDTQYF	TRBV10-3	TRBJ2-3	NA	TRBD2
TGTGCCAGCAGAGAACTAGCAATGGAGACCCAGTACTTC	CASRELAMETQYF	TRBV6-5	TRBJ2-5	few	NA
TGCGCCAGCAGCTTTGGGGGCGATCGAGAGACCCAGTACTTC	CASSFGGDRETQYF	TRBV5-1	TRBJ2-5	NA	NA
TGCGCCAGCAGCTGGGGGACAGGGGAAGATACGCAGTATTTT	CASSWGTGEDTQYF	TRBV5-1	TRBJ2-3	many	TRBD1
TGTGCCAGCAGCGTAGAGGATGGTCAATTCTCCTACAATGAGCAGTTCTTC	CASSVEDGQFSYNEQFF	TRBV9	TRBJ2-1	NA	NA
TGTGCCAGCAGCATTAATTCGGGCAGAGCCTACAATGAGCAGTTCTTC	CASSINSGRAYNEQFF	TRBV7-2	TRBJ2-1	NA	NA
TGTGCCAGCAGTTTTTCTCGGAAGGCGCAGTTCTTC	CASSFSRKAQFF	TRBV12-3/TRBV12-4	TRBJ2-1	NA	NA
TGCAGTACGGACGGACAGGGTCCCAGGGGGACCTACGAGCAGTACTTC	CSTDGQGPRGTYEQYF	TRBV20-1	TRBJ2-7	many	TRBD1
TGTGCCAGCTCACCAAGGGACGGTACTAATGAAAAACTGTTTTTT	CASSPRDGTNEKLFF	TRBV18	TRBJ1-4	NA	NA
TGTGCCAGCAACCAAGATCCCGGACAGCCTCAAGAGACCCAGTACTTC	CASNQDPGQPQETQYF	TRBV4-2	TRBJ2-5	NA	NA
TGTGCCAGCAGCGCATCCAAGAACACTGAAGCTTTCTTT	CASSASKNTEAFF	TRBV7-3	TRBJ1-1	few	NA
TGTGCCAGCAGCCAGGGCAGGGAGAGGGAGCTGTTTTTT	CASSQGRERELFF	TRBV4-2	TRBJ2-2	NA	NA
TGTGCCAGCAGCTTCCTCGGGGACAGTGACTACGAGCAGTACTTC	CASSFLGDSDYEQYF	TRBV28	TRBJ2-7	NA	TRBD1
TGCGCCAGCAGCCAAGATCACGGACAGCGGGAGACCCAGTACTTC	CASSQDHGQRETQYF	TRBV4-3	TRBJ2-5	NA	NA
TGTGCCAGCAGCTCCCACGGACTAGCGGGAGACGGGGAGACCCAGTACTTC	CASSSHGLAGDGETQYF	TRBV3-1	TRBJ2-5	NA	TRBD2
TGTGCCAGCAGCCAGCTGGGGCGGGACACCTACGAGCAGTACTTC	CASSQLGRDTYEQYF	TRBV4-2	TRBJ2-7	NA	NA
TGCAGCGTTGAAGATGGAGAGGCTGGTAACTATGGCTACACCTTC	CSVEDGEAGNYGYTF	TRBV29-1	TRBJ1-2	NA	NA
TGCAGTGCCCCTGACAGGGTACCCGATACGCAGTATTTT	CSAPDRVPDTQYF	TRBV20-1	TRBJ2-3	NA	TRBD1
TGCGCCTGCAGCTGGAGAGGCCAAGAGACCCAGTACTTC	CACSWRGQETQYF	TRBV5-1	TRBJ2-5	NA	NA
TGTGCCAGCAGCCCAGGGGGCGCGGGAGAGACCCAGTACTTC	CASSPGGAGETQYF	TRBV7-3	TRBJ2-5	NA	TRBD1
TGCGCCAGCAGCGGAGGGGGACAGACCTACGAGCAGTACTTC	CASSGGGQTYEQYF	TRBV5-1	TRBJ2-7	NA	NA
TGTGCCAGCAGCCCAGGAGCCTTCGGGTATGGGGAGCAGTTCTTC	CASSPGAFGYGEQFF	TRBV7-2	TRBJ2-1	once	NA
TGTGCCAGCAGCTCCACCGGGACAGGGAAGCAGTACTTC	CASSSTGTGKQYF	TRBV7-2	TRBJ2-7	few	TRBD1
TGTGCCAGCAGCTTGATCCGGGGTGAGGAGTATTTT	CASSLIRGEEYF	TRBV5-6	TRBJ2-3	NA	NA
TGTGCCAGCAGCTTAGACTCAGGGGGGTTGAACACTGAAGCTTTCTTT	CASSLDSGGLNTEAFF	TRBV7-2	TRBJ1-1	many	TRBD1
TGTGCCACCAGTGATTTCGGGGGACCTTACAATGAGCAGTACTTC	CATSDFGGPYNEQYF	TRBV24-1	TRBJ2-4	few	NA
TGTGCCAGCAGTCGGACTAGCGGGGGCTCCTACGGGCAGTACTTC	CASSRTSGGSYGQYF	TRBV6-6	TRBJ2-7	NA	TRBD2
TGCGCCGGCACCGAGGGACGGTTGGCAGATACGCAGTATTTT	CAGTEGRLADTQYF	TRBV10-2	TRBJ2-3	NA	NA
TGCAGTGCTAACCTGGGGGCATACGAGCAGTACTTC	CSANLGAYEQYF	TRBV20-1	TRBJ2-7	many	NA
TGCAGTGCTACCGGACAGGGGGCAGTCCAGCCCCAGCATTTT	CSATGQGAVQPQHF	TRBV20-1	TRBJ1-5	NA	TRBD1
TGCGCCAGCAGCATTAATAGCGGGAGCGCCTACGAGCAGTACTTC	CASSINSGSAYEQYF	TRBV5-1	TRBJ2-7	few	TRBD2
TGCAGTGCTCGAGATGTACGACTTGATGATTACGAGCAGTACTTC	CSARDVRLDDYEQYF	TRBV20-1	TRBJ2-7	NA	NA
TGTGCCAGCAGCGTTTTTATGGGAGGGGAGCAGTTCTTC	CASSVFMGGEQFF	TRBV7-3	TRBJ2-1	NA	TRBD2
TGTGCCAGCAGTGTTATAGGGGCGTACCAAGAGACCCAGTACTTC	CASSVIGAYQETQYF	TRBV2	TRBJ2-5	few	NA
TGCAGTGCTAGACGTCTGGGGGAACAAGAGACCCAGTACTTC	CSARRLGEQETQYF	TRBV20-1	TRBJ2-5	few	NA
TGTGCCAGCGGAGAGACACCCGCCTACGAGCAGTACTTC	CASGETPAYEQYF	TRBV28	TRBJ2-7	NA	NA
TGTGCCAGCAGTCGTGGGACTAGCGGATACAGCACCCGCTACGAGCAGTACTTC	CASSRGTSGYSTRYEQYF	TRBV7-2	TRBJ2-7	NA	TRBD2
TGTGCCAGCAGCTTTTGGGAAACTAATGAAAAACTGTTTTTT	CASSFWETNEKLFF	TRBV7-6	TRBJ1-4	NA	NA
TGTGCCAGCAGCCCGCGGGCGGGATCGAGGAACGAGCAGTACTTC	CASSPRAGSRNEQYF	TRBV3-1	TRBJ2-7	NA	NA
TGCAGTGGACTAGCGGGAGTGGATACGCAGTATTTT	CSGLAGVDTQYF	TRBV20-1	TRBJ2-3	few	TRBD2
TGTGCCAGCAGTTACCGGACTAGCGGTTACAATGAGCAGTACTTC	CASSYRTSGYNEQYF	TRBV6-6	TRBJ2-5	NA	TRBD2
TGTGCCAGCAGCCCGACCGGCGGGCCTGGTGGCTACACCTTC	CASSPTGGPGGYTF	TRBV7-2	TRBJ1-2	few	NA